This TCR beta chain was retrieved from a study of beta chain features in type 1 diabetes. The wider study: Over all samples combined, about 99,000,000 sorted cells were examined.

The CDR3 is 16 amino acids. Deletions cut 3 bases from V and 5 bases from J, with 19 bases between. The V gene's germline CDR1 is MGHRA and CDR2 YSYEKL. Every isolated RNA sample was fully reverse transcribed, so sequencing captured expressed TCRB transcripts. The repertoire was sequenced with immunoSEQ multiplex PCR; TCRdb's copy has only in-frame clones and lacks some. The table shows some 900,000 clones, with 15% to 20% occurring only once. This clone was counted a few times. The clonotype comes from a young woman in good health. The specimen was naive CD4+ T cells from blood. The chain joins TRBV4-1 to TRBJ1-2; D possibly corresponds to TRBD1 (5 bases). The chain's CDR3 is CASSQIRDAKGYGYTF. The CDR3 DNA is TGCGCCAGCAGCCAGATCCGGGACGCCAAAGGGTATGGCTACACCTTC.